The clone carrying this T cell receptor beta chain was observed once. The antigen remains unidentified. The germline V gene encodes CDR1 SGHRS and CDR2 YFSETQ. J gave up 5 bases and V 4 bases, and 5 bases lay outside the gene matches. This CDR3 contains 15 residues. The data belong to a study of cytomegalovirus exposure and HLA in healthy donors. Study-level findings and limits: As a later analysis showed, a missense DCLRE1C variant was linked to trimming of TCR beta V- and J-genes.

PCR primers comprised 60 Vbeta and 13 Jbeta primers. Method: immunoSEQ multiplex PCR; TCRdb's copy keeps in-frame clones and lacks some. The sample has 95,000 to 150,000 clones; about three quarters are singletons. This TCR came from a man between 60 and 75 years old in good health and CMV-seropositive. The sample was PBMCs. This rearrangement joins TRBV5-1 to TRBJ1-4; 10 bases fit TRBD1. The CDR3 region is CASSTGTGANEKLFF. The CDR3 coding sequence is TGCGCCAGCAGCACCGGGACAGGGGCAAATGAAAAACTGTTTTTT.